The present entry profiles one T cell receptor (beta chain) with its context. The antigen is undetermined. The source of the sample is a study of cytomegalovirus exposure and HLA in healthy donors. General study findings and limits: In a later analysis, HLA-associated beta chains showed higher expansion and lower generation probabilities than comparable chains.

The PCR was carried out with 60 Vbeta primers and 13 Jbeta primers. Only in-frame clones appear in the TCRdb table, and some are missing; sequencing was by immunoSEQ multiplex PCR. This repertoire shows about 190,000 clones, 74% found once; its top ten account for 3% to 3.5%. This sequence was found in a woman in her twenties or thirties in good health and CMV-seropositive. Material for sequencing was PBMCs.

The CDR3 here is CASSDGTTGEQYF. The CDR3 DNA follows: TGTGCCAGCAGTGACGGGACTACGGGCGAGCAGTACTTC. V usage is TRBV6-4 and J usage is TRBJ2-7; 7 nucleotides align to TRBD2. Germline values: CDR1 MRHNA, CDR2 SNTAGT. The CDR3 is made up of 13 amino acids. J lost 6 bases, V lost 2 bases, and 4 bases had no gene match.